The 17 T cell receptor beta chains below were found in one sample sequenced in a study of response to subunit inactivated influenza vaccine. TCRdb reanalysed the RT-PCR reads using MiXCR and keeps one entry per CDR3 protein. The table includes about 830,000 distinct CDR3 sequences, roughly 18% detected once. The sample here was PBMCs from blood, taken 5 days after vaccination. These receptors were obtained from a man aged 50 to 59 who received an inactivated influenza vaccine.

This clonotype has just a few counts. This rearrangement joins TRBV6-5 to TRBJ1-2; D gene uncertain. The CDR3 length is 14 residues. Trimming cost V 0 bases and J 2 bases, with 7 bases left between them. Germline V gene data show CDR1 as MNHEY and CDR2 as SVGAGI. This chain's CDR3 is CASSYSGSNYGYTF. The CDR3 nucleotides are TGTGCCAGCAGTTACTCGGGGAGCAACTATGGCTACACCTTC.

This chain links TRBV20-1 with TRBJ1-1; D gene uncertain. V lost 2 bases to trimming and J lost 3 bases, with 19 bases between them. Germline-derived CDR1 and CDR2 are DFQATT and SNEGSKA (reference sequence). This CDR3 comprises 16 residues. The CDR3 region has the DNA TGCAGTGCTAGACCCATATCATCCGGGGAGGACACTGAAGCTTTCTTT. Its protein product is CSARPISSGEDTEAFF.

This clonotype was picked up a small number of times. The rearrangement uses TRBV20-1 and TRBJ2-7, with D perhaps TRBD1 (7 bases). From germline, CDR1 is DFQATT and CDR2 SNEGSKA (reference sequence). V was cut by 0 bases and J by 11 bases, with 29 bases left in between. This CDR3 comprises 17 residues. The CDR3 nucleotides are TGCAGTGCTAGAGATCTTGGGGCGGCAGGGGGGAAAGAAGTTGAGTACTTC. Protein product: CSARDLGAAGGKEVEYF.

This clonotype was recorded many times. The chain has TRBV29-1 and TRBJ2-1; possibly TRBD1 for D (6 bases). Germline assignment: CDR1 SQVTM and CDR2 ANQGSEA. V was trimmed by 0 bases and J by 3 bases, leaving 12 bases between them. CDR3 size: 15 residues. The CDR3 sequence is CSVEDQGRGYNEQFF. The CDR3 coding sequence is TGCAGCGTTGAAGATCAGGGCAGGGGCTACAATGAGCAGTTCTTC.

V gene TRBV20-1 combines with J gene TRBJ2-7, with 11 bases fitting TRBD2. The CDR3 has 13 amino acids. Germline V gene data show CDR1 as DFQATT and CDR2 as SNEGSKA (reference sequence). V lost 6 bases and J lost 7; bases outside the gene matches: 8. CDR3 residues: CSARYTSGGEQYF. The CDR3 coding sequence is TGCAGTGCCCGCTATACTAGCGGGGGAGAGCAGTACTTC.

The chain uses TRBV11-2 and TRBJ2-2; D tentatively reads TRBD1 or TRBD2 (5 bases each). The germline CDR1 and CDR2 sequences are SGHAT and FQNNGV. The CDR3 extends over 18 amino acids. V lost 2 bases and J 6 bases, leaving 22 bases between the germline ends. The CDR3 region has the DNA TGTGCCAGCAGCTTACATGCTAGTATGGGACCTAACCCCGGGGAGCTGTTTTTT. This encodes CASSLHASMGPNPGELFF. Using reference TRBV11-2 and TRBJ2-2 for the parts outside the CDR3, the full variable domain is EAGVAQSPRYKIIEKRQSVAFWCNPISGHATLYWYQQILGQGPKLLIQFQNNGVVDDSQLPKDRFSAERLKGVDSTLKIQPAKLEDSAVYLCASSLHASMGPNPGELFFGEGSRLTVL.

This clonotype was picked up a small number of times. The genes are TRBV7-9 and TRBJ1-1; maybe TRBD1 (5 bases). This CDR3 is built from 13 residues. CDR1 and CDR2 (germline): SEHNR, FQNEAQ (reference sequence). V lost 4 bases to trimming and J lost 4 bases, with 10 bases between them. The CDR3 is CASSSFGGTEAFF. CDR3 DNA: TGTGCCAGCAGCTCGTTTGGGGGCACTGAAGCTTTCTTT.

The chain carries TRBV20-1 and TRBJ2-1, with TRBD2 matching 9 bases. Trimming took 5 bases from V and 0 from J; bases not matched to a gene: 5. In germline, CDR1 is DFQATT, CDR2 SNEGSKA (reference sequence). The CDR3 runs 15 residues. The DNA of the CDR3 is TGCAGTGCTCCCCTACTAGCGGGCTCCTACAATGAGCAGTTCTTC. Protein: CSAPLLAGSYNEQFF.

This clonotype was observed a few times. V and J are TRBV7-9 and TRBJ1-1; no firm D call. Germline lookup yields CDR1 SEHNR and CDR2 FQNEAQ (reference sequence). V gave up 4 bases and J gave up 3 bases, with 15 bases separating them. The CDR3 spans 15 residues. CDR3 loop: CASSSPVGSYTEAFF. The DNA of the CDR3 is TGTGCCAGCAGCTCTCCCGTGGGGTCGTACACTGAAGCTTTCTTT.

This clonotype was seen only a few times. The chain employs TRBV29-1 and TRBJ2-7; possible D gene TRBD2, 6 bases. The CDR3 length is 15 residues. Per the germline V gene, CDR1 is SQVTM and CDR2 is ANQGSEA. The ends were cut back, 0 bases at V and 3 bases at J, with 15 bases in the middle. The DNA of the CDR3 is TGCAGCGTTGAAGATGGGGGAGGAGAGGGCTACGAGCAGTACTTC. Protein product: CSVEDGGGEGYEQYF.

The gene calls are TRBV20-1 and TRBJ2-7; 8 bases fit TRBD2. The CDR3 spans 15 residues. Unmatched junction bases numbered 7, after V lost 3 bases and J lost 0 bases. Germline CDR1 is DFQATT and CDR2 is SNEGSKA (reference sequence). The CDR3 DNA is TGCAGTGCTAGGGAAAGCGGGGGCCTCTCCTACGAGCAGTACTTC. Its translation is CSARESGGLSYEQYF.

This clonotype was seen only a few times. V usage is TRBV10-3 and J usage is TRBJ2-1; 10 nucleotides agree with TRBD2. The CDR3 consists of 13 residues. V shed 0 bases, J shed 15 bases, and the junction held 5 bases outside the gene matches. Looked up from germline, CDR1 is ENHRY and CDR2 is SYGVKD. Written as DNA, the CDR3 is TGTGCCATCAGTGAGTCGACTAAGCGGGGGGGGTTCTTC. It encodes CAISESTKRGGFF.

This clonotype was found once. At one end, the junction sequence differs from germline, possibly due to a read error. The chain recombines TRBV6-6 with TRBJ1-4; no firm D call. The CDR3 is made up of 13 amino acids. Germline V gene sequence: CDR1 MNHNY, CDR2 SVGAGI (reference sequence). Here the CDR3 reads CASTGSSNEKLFF. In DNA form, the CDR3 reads TGTGCTAGCACTGGCAGCTCTAATGAAAAACTGTTTTTT.

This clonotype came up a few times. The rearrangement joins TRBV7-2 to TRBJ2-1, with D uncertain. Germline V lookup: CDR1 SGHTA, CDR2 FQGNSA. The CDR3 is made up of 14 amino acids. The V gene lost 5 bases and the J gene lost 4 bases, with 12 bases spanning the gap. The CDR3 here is CASSPLGPYNEQFF. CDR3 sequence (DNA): TGTGCCAGCAGCCCTCTGGGTCCATACAATGAGCAGTTCTTC.

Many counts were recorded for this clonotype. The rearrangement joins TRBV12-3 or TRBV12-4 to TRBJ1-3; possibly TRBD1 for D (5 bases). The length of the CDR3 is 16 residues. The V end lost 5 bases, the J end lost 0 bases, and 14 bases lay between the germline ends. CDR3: CASSPRQRTSGNTIYF. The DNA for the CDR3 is TGTGCCAGCAGTCCACGACAGAGGACCTCTGGAAACACCATATATTTT.

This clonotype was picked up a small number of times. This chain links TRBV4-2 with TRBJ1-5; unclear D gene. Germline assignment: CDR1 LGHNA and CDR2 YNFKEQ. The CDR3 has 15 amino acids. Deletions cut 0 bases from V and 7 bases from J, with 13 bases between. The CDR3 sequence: CASSQDLALAQPQHF. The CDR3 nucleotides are TGTGCCAGCAGCCAAGATTTAGCATTAGCACAGCCCCAGCATTTT.

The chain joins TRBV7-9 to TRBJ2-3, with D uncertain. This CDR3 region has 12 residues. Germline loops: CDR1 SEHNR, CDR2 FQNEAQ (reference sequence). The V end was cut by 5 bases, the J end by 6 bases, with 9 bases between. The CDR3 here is CASSTRADTQYF. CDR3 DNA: TGTGCCAGCAGCACCCGCGCGGATACGCAGTATTTT.